This entry lists 28 T cell receptor beta chains sequenced from one sample in a study of blood T cells in healthy people across ages (dated by TCRdb to between 2015 and 2016). Libraries were made using 5' RACE. Sequenced using an Illumina HiSeq 2500. A second PCR of about 6 to 11 cycles was performed with a sample-barcoded 5' primer and a J-beta primer mix. TCRdb trimmed the raw reads at Q25, called clones with MiXCR and kept productive beta chains. Identical CDR3 protein sequences are pooled into one entry, listed with their most common genes and DNA. Counted in this sample were some 1,500,000 distinct CDR3 sequences; 40% to 45% of them appeared once. Jointly, the top ten make up about 3.8% of the sample. The sequenced sample consisted of blood. Receptors were obtained from a woman younger than 35 in good health.

This sequence joins TRBV7-8 and TRBJ1-3; maybe TRBD1 (5 bases). Per germline, CDR1 SGHVS and CDR2 FQNEAQ. The CDR3 has 17 amino acids. V lost 1 base to trimming and J lost 3 bases, with 16 bases between them. CDR3 region: CASSLGSRGVFGNTIYF. CDR3 DNA: TGTGCCAGCAGCTTAGGGTCTAGGGGAGTTTTTGGAAACACCATATATTTT.

This clonotype was found once. The rearrangement joins TRBV11-2 to TRBJ2-3; TRBD1 or TRBD2 may be the D gene (5 bases each). Trimming took off 5 bases at V and 3 bases at J, with 18 bases between the two ends. CDR3 length equals 16 residues. Germline CDR1 and CDR2: SGHAT and FQNNGV. CDR3 loop: CASSPGTLVQTDTQYF. CDR3 bases: TGTGCCAGCAGCCCCGGGACGCTCGTCCAGACAGATACGCAGTATTTT.

The CDR3 DNA reads TGCGCCAGCAGCCAAGATCATACAGCGGGGGGCACAGATACGCAGTATTTT. This codes for CASSQDHTAGGTDTQYF. The chain carries TRBV4-1 and TRBJ2-3; 8 bases agree with TRBD2. The V segment lost 0 bases and the J segment 1 base; nucleotides outside the gene matches: 6. The CDR3 has 17 amino acids. Looked up from germline, CDR1 is MGHRA and CDR2 is YSYEKL.

The J gene is TRBJ1-2, the V gene TRBV7-9; 7 bases align to TRBD1. Germline V lookup: CDR1 SEHNR, CDR2 FQNEAQ (reference sequence). The ends lost 7 bases at V and 0 bases at J; junction bases unmatched: 8. The CDR3 contains 15 residues. Written as DNA, the CDR3 is TGTGCCAGCACCCGGGAGGGGACAGCTAACTATGGCTACACCTTC. Protein sequence: CASTREGTANYGYTF.

A word on this clonotype: It may be a read error: a sequence one base away is much more abundant. The chain recombines TRBV7-2 with TRBJ2-3, with D possibly being TRBD2 (5 bases). The CDR3 contains 11 residues. V was pared by 6 bases and J by 4 bases, with 5 bases between. Per germline, CDR1 SGHTA and CDR2 FQGNSA. The CDR3 region has the DNA TGTACCAGCAGACTAGCAGATACGCAGTATTTT. This gives the protein CTSRLADTQYF.

On this clonotype: A read error is possible here, since a much larger clone lies one base away. The CDR3 protein is CASSFNRGPEQFF. CDR3 DNA: TGTGCCAGCAGTTTTAACAGGGGGCCTGAGCAGTTCTTC. The chain uses TRBV12-3 or TRBV12-4 and TRBJ2-1; 9 positions agree with TRBD1. V was pared by 3 bases and J by 9 bases, with 3 bases of the junction left unmatched. This CDR3 has 13 residues.

The chain uses TRBV30 and TRBJ1-2; 7 nucleotides match TRBD1. CDR3 length: 13 residues. Germline CDR1 is GTSNPN and CDR2 is SVGIG (reference sequence). Trimming at V came to 0 bases and at J to 8 bases, leaving 6 bases not matched to a gene. The CDR3 sequence: CAWSVKGADGYTF. The CDR3 DNA sequence: TGTGCCTGGAGTGTGAAGGGGGCGGACGGCTACACCTTC.

This clonotype was picked up a small number of times. V usage is TRBV5-1 and J usage is TRBJ2-1; maybe TRBD2 (6 bases). Trimming took 3 bases from V and 1 from J, leaving 14 bases between them. Germline CDR1 SGHRS, CDR2 YFSETQ. The CDR3 sequence is 16 residues long. The CDR3 is CASSWAGTGSYNEQFF. CDR3 DNA sequence: TGCGCCAGCAGCTGGGCCGGGACTGGGTCCTACAATGAGCAGTTCTTC.

The chain combines TRBV4-1 with TRBJ2-1; unclear D gene. V lost 3 bases, J lost 4 bases, and 7 bases lay in between. Germline-derived CDR1 and CDR2 are MGHRA and YSYEKL. This CDR3 spans 13 amino acids. CDR3 bases: TGCGCCAGCAGCCATCGACTTTACAATGAGCAGTTCTTC. Protein product: CASSHRLYNEQFF.

This clonotype appeared a few times. The rearrangement links TRBV29-1 to TRBJ2-1, with D unresolved. V dropped 2 bases and J dropped 3 bases, with 5 bases sitting between them. Germline values: CDR1 SQVTM, CDR2 ANQGSEA. This CDR3 is 12 amino acids long. CDR3 protein: CSVELNYNEQFF. The DNA of the CDR3 is TGCAGCGTTGAACTCAACTACAATGAGCAGTTCTTC.

This clonotype was seen a handful of times. The chain combines TRBV7-2 with TRBJ2-1, with TRBD2 matching 9 bases. After removal of 7 bases from V and 3 bases from J, the junction contained 7 bases not matched to a gene. The CDR3 has 15 amino acids. CDR1 and CDR2 from the germline V gene are SGHTA and FQGNSA. The CDR3 spells CASTPPTSGYNEQFF. The CDR3 DNA is TGTGCCAGCACCCCCCCGACTAGCGGCTACAATGAGCAGTTCTTC. Using reference TRBV7-2 and TRBJ2-1 for the parts outside the CDR3, the full variable domain is GAGVSQSPSNKVTEKGKDVELRCDPISGHTALYWYRQSLGQGLEFLIYFQGNSAPDKSGLPSDRFSAERTGGSVSTLTIQRTQQEDSAVYLCASTPPTSGYNEQFFGPGTRLTVL.

CDR3 in DNA: TGTGCCAGCAGCCCCCTGCGCTGGGCCTACAATGAGCAGTTCTTC. Translation gives CASSPLRWAYNEQFF. V gene TRBV9 combines with J gene TRBJ2-1; D is uncertain. With 4 bases removed from V and 2 bases from J, the gap between germline ends came to 13 bases. The germline gives CDR1 SGDLS, CDR2 YYNGEE. There are 15 residues in the CDR3.

The rearrangement links TRBV9 to TRBJ2-4, with 7 bases aligning to TRBD2. The CDR3 contains 15 residues. Trimming at V came to 3 bases and at J to 5 bases, leaving 8 bases not matched to a gene. Germline V gives CDR1 SGDLS, CDR2 YYNGEE. For the CDR3, the DNA is TGTGCCAGCAGCGGTCTGGCTAGCGGAGAAAACATTCAGTACTTC. Translating gives CASSGLASGENIQYF.

The chain has TRBV4-3 and TRBJ2-7, with D possibly being TRBD2 (7 bases). Trimming left V 1 base short and J 10 bases short, with 20 bases between. The CDR3 covers 15 residues. Germline CDR1 is LGHNA and CDR2 is YSLEER. The CDR3: CASSQGRGGVEAQYF. Here the CDR3 DNA reads TGCGCCAGCAGCCAAGGGAGAGGGGGGGTCGAGGCCCAGTACTTC.

The chain has TRBV6-6 and TRBJ2-2; D possibly corresponds to TRBD2 (6 bases). Trimming cost V 3 bases and J 7 bases, with 12 bases left between them. This CDR3 region has 14 residues. Germline-derived CDR1 and CDR2 are MNHNY and SVGAGI (reference sequence). CDR3 DNA sequence: TGTGCCAGCAGTTATAGGAGGGAAGGCGGGGAGCTGTTTTTT. Amino acids: CASSYRREGGELFF.

V gene TRBV3-1 combines with J gene TRBJ2-5; no definite D call. The CDR3 runs to 14 residues. The germline V and J ends were trimmed by 2 bases and 2 bases, with 9 bases remaining between them. The germline V gene has CDR1 LGHDT and CDR2 YNNKEL (reference sequence). The CDR3 DNA reads as TGTGCCAGCAGCCAAAGTCGCAGACAAGAGACCCAGTACTTC. This sequence encodes CASSQSRRQETQYF.

The table lists this clonotype with a few counts. The CDR3 DNA sequence: TGCAGTGCTGCCCTTGGGGCGTTTGGCAATCAGCCCCAGCATTTT. It specifies CSAALGAFGNQPQHF. This sequence joins TRBV20-1 and TRBJ1-5; possibly TRBD1 for D (5 bases). V was shortened by 5 bases and J by 2 bases, with 16 bases between the two germline ends. Germline V CDR1 and CDR2: DFQATT, SNEGSKA (reference sequence). This CDR3 has 15 amino acids.

This sequence joins TRBV12-3 or TRBV12-4 and TRBJ2-3, with a tentative D call TRBD1 (5 bases). The CDR3 is 16 amino acids. The germline V and J ends were trimmed by 3 bases and 1 base, with 14 bases remaining between them. The CDR3 sequence: CASSLSISRGTDTQYF. CDR3 coding DNA: TGTGCCAGCAGTTTGTCGATTTCCAGGGGCACAGATACGCAGTATTTT.

This clonotype came up once. The chain carries TRBV5-5 and TRBJ2-5, with D possibly being TRBD2 (5 bases). CDR3 length: 13 residues. CDR1 SGHKS and CDR2 YYEKEE come from the germline V gene (reference sequence). Trimming removed 3 bases from V and 11 bases from J, with 17 bases in between. CDR3 sequence reads: CASSWGEPEQQYF. As DNA, the CDR3 is TGTGCCAGCAGCTGGGGAGAACCAGAGCAGCAGTACTTC.

A few counts support this clonotype. The chain combines TRBV15 with TRBJ2-3; D might be TRBD2 (5 bases). The CDR3 spans 14 residues. Germline V lookup: CDR1 LNHNV, CDR2 YYDKDF (reference sequence). Trimming removed 8 bases at V and 0 bases at J, with 12 bases between. The CDR3 is CATGDWTSTDTQYF. The CDR3 DNA reads TGTGCCACCGGTGACTGGACTAGCACAGATACGCAGTATTTT.

This clonotype was counted a few times. The chain combines TRBV7-9 with TRBJ1-1, with D perhaps matching TRBD1 (5 bases). Germline V gene lookup returns CDR1 SEHNR and CDR2 FQNEAQ (reference sequence). Trimming shortened V by 4 bases and J by 3 bases, and 15 bases separated the two germline ends. This CDR3 comprises 15 residues. This CDR3 is CASSSLDRRDTEAFF. The CDR3 DNA follows: TGTGCCAGCAGCTCGCTAGACAGAAGGGACACTGAAGCTTTCTTT. The full variable domain, rest sourced from reference TRBV7-9 and TRBJ1-1, is DTGVSQNPRHKITKRGQNVTFRCDPISEHNRLYWYRQTLGQGPEFLTYFQNEAQLEKSRLLSDRFSAERPKGSFSTLEIQRTEQGDSAMYLCASSSLDRRDTEAFFGQGTRLTVV.

This clonotype was counted a few times. The chain links TRBV4-1 to TRBJ2-7; TRBD2 is a possible D gene (5 bases). The V and J ends lost 0 bases and 6 bases respectively, with 15 bases between them. CDR3 length: 15 amino acids. From germline, CDR1 is MGHRA and CDR2 YSYEKL. For the CDR3, the DNA is TGCGCCAGCAGCCAAGATGGGGAGAGTATCGGCGAGCAGTACTTC. Translated: CASSQDGESIGEQYF.

This clonotype has a handful of counts. This chain links TRBV20-1 with TRBJ1-1; maybe TRBD1 (5 bases). Looked up from germline, CDR1 is DFQATT and CDR2 is SNEGSKA (reference sequence). With 1 base removed from V and 7 bases from J, the gap between germline ends came to 19 bases. The CDR3 runs 15 residues. CDR3 amino acids: CSARARDYLDSEAFF. The CDR3 nucleotides read TGCAGTGCTAGAGCCCGGGACTACCTCGACAGTGAAGCTTTCTTT.

This clonotype was found a few times. The chain employs TRBV28 and TRBJ2-7; D possibly corresponds to TRBD1 (6 bases). Germline V lookup: CDR1 MDHEN, CDR2 SYDVKM. The V gene lost 6 bases and the J gene lost 3 bases, with 18 bases spanning the gap. CDR3 length equals 15 residues. The CDR3 nucleotides read TGTGCCAGCAGCCGTACTCGGGTAGGGGGCTACGAGCAGTACTTC. This gives the protein CASSRTRVGGYEQYF.

This sequence joins TRBV6-1 and TRBJ1-2, with a weak D call TRBD1 (5 bases). In germline, CDR1 is MNHNS, CDR2 SASEGT. The CDR3 runs to 14 residues. The V end lost 3 bases, the J end lost 3 bases, and 11 bases lay between the germline ends. The CDR3 DNA follows: TGTGCCAGCAGTGAGAGTCCGGGGGACTATGGCTACACCTTC. As protein: CASSESPGDYGYTF.

The table lists this clonotype with a few counts. The chain joins TRBV7-3 to TRBJ2-1; D assignment may be TRBD1 or TRBD2 (5 bases each). V was trimmed by 3 bases and J by 4 bases, leaving 10 bases between them. The germline gives CDR1 SGHTA, CDR2 FQGTGA. This CDR3 is built from 14 residues. CDR3 amino acids: CASSFGARYNEQFF. The DNA of the CDR3 is TGTGCCAGCAGCTTCGGGGCTAGGTACAATGAGCAGTTCTTC. Supplemented by reference TRBV7-3 and TRBJ2-1, the full variable domain reads GAGVSQTPSNKVTEKGKYVELRCDPISGHTALYWYRQSLGQGPEFLIYFQGTGAADDSGLPNDRFFAVRPEGSVSTLKIQRTERGDSAVYLCASSFGARYNEQFFGPGTRLTVL.

CDR3 DNA sequence: TGTGCCAGCACCTGGACCGCGACCACTGAAGCTTTCTTT. It yields the protein CASTWTATTEAFF. The chain has TRBV6-5 and TRBJ1-1, with unresolved D. Germline V CDR1 and CDR2: MNHEY, SVGAGI. Trimming cost V 7 bases and J 4 bases, with 13 bases left between them. This CDR3 is built from 13 residues.

This clonotype turned up a few times. This chain uses TRBV12-3 or TRBV12-4 with TRBJ2-3, with a weak D call TRBD2 (6 bases). V was pared by 5 bases and J by 2 bases, with 14 bases between. The CDR3 runs to 15 residues. The CDR3 is CASSPWGGATDTQYF. The CDR3 DNA is TGTGCCAGCAGTCCCTGGGGAGGTGCCACAGATACGCAGTATTTT.